Listed below are T cell receptor beta chains from one sample, sequenced in a study of Graves' ophthalmopathy and Graves' hyperthyroidism. MiXCR, run by TCRdb on the multiplex PCR reads, gives a single entry per CDR3 protein. The sample shows 300,000 to 500,000 distinct CDR3 sequences, less than 20% of them seen only once. Material for sequencing was peripheral blood. The receptor set was obtained from a woman between 18 and 29 years old with stable Graves' hyperthyroidism. The CDR3 runs from the conserved cysteine through the conserved F or W. Size tells how often a clone was seen (once, few, many) or the class of an expanded clone, and some rows leave it out.

clone_size	v_call	j_call	cdr3_aa
-	TRBV9	TRBJ2-7	CASSRSGTSYEQYF
-	TRBV9	TRBJ1-1	CASSVEQAGAEAFF
many	TRBV6-1	TRBJ2-5	CARPGWWTQYF
many	TRBV10-3	TRBJ2-7	CAISLAGGSGEQYF
many	TRBV6-5	TRBJ1-1	CASSYSRNSMNTEAFF
many	TRBV11-2	TRBJ1-1	CASSQGRLSLNTEAFF
-	TRBV10-3	TRBJ2-5	CAISPNDRGQETQYF
many	TRBV5-1	TRBJ1-1	CASSYEQRNTEAFF
many	TRBV6-2/TRBV6-3	TRBJ1-1	CASTPGGVRTEAFF
many	TRBV29-1	TRBJ2-7	CSVEGGRGRTYEQYF
many	TRBV6-1	TRBJ1-3	CASNQARGNTIYF
-	TRBV7-2	TRBJ1-1	CASSRGWGLNTEAFF
many	TRBV5-1	TRBJ1-1	CASSLADRGGTEAFF
-	TRBV6-1	TRBJ2-2	CASRPPRGELFF
-	TRBV6-1	TRBJ1-2	CASSGDTLRYTF
many	TRBV5-1	TRBJ2-3	CASSLGGIPDTQYF
-	TRBV19	TRBJ1-2	CASSMHQGNYGYTF